This T cell receptor (beta chain) emerged from a study of blood T cell repertoires in COVID-19. Germline V lookup: CDR1 MDHEN, CDR2 SYDVKM. The CDR3 totals 15 residues. V shed 5 bases, J shed 3 bases, and the junction held 6 bases outside the gene matches. Repertoires were generated with immunoSEQ multiplex PCR, while TCRdb's copy carries only in-frame clones and drops some. The repertoire has around 200,000 clones, 75% to 90% of them found once; the top ten carry approximately 0.7%. The sequence was obtained from a man aged 40-49 years with acute or convalescent COVID-19. The rearrangement joins TRBV28 to TRBJ2-1; 8 nucleotides match TRBD2. The sequencing input was peripheral blood. CDR3 loop: CASSDTSGRYNEQFF. The CDR3 bases are TGTGCCAGCAGTGACACTAGCGGCCGCTACAATGAGCAGTTCTTC.